This record looks at one T cell receptor (beta chain) sequence and its context. Antigen unknown. The naive CD8 subset, CD45RO-negative cells positively selected for CCR7, excluded terminally differentiated effector memory CD45RA+ cells. Free of recent acute infections or vaccinations, the donors were healthy HIV-negative adults. Within Nashville, Tennessee resided all donors, each a Caucasian adult. This entry comes from a study of shared clonotypes between healthy human individuals. Study-wide results and caveats: When naive CD4 clonotypes were compared across several donors, around 4.6% were shared.

Using immunoSEQ multiplex PCR, the repertoire was profiled, and TCRdb retains in-frame clones only, with some absent. Of some 1,900,000 clones in the sample, roughly 95% were seen once. Germline V gene lookup returns CDR1 SGHNT and CDR2 YYREEE (reference sequence). This CDR3 has 16 amino acids. V lost 0 bases to trimming and J lost 6 bases, with 18 bases between them. The chain carries TRBV5-4 and TRBJ1-2; possibly TRBD1 for D (6 bases). The source of this sequence is a man aged 18 to 29 in good health. The sample taken for sequencing was naive CD8+ T cells sorted from blood. The CDR3 nucleotides read TGTGCCAGCAGCTTGGCTCCGGGGGCGCGGGGGGATGGCTACACCTTC. Amino acids: CASSLAPGARGDGYTF.